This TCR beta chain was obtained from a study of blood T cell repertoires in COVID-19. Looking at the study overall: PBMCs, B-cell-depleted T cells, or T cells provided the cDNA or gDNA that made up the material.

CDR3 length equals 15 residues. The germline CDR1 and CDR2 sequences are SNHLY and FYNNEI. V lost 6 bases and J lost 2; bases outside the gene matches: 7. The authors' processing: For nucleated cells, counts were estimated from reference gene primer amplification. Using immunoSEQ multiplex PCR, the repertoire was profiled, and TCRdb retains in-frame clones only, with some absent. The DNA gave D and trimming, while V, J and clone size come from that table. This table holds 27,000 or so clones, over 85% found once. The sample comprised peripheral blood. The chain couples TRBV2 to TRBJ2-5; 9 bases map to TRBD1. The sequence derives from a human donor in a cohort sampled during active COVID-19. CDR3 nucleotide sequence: TGTGCCAGCAGGGGACAGGGACTAATACAAGAGACCCAGTACTTC. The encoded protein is CASRGQGLIQETQYF.